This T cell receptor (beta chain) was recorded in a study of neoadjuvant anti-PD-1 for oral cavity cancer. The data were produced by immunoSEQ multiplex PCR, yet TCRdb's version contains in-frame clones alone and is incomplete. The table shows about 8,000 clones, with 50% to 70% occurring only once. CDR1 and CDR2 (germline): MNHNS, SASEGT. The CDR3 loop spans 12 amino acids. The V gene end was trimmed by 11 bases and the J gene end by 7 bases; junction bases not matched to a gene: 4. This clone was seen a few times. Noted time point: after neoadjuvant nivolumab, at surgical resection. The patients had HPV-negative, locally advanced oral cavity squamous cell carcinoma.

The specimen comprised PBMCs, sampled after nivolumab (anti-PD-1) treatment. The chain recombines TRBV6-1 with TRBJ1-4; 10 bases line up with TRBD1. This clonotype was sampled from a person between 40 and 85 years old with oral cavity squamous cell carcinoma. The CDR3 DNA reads TGTGCCGTGGGACAGGGGTTTGAAAAACTGTTTTTT. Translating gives CAVGQGFEKLFF.